Listed below are T cell receptor beta chains from one sample, sequenced in a study of blood T cell repertoires in COVID-19. Sequencing used immunoSEQ multiplex PCR; TCRdb keeps in-frame clones, though not all of them. The data hold 140,000 to 150,000 clones, with over 70% observed a single time. The specimen sequenced was peripheral blood. These receptors were collected from a woman aged 60 to 75 with acute or convalescent COVID-19. The CDR3 runs from the conserved cysteine through the conserved F or W. D genes are given only for firm matches. For some rows the clone size is stated as once, few or many, or as a class when expanded; others skip it.

v_call	d_call	j_call	clone_size	cdr3_nt	cdr3_aa
TRBV28	.	TRBJ1-1	.	TGTGCCGCAAAGGGGGTTCCTGAAGCTTTCTTT	CAAKGVPEAFF
TRBV11-2	.	TRBJ2-3	.	TGTGCCAGCAGCTCCCGACGGAGAGATACGCAGTATTTT	CASSSRRRDTQYF
TRBV7-9	TRBD1	TRBJ2-7	.	TGTGCCAGCAGCTTTCCAGGGGGCTACTACGAGCAGTACTTC	CASSFPGGYYEQYF
TRBV5-6	TRBD1	TRBJ2-6	.	TGTGCCAGCAGCACCCCGGGACAGCGCTCTGGGGCCAACGTCCTGACTTTC	CASSTPGQRSGANVLTF
TRBV7-9	TRBD1	TRBJ1-4	.	TGTGCCAGCAGCTTAGGAGGGACAGGGTTGGTGGTCCGCGAAAAACTGTTTTTT	CASSLGGTGLVVREKLFF
TRBV5-1	.	TRBJ1-1	.	TGCGCCAGCAGCTCGAAACCGAGCTCGAACACTGAAGCTTTCTTT	CASSSKPSSNTEAFF
TRBV28	TRBD1	TRBJ1-1	.	TGTGCCAGCAGTTTGTCTGCAGGGGGCACTGAAGCTTTCTTT	CASSLSAGGTEAFF
TRBV4-1	TRBD2	TRBJ2-1	.	TGCGCCAGCAGCCCGCGGGAGGGCTTTGGGAATGAGCAGTTCTTC	CASSPREGFGNEQFF
TRBV3-1/TRBV3-2	.	TRBJ2-5	.	TGTGCCAGCAGCCCGGTGCTCCGTCAAGAGACCCAGTACTTC	CASSPVLRQETQYF
TRBV7-9	TRBD1	TRBJ2-1	.	TGTGCCAGCAGCTTCGGGACAGGGTGGTACAATGAGCAGTTCTTC	CASSFGTGWYNEQFF
TRBV5-1	TRBD2	TRBJ2-1	few	TGCGCCAGCAGAACCCTAGCGGGAGGGAATGAGCAGTTCTTC	CASRTLAGGNEQFF
TRBV3-1/TRBV3-2	.	TRBJ2-5	.	TGTGCCAGCAGCCAGTCTACTAGCCTGATCGGGACCCAGTACTTC	CASSQSTSLIGTQYF
TRBV7-9	.	TRBJ2-1	.	TGTGCCAGCAGCGCCGGGAGCTCCTACAATGAGCAGTTCTTC	CASSAGSSYNEQFF
TRBV6-4	.	TRBJ1-1	.	TGTGCCAGCTCGGCGGGGGGGATCACTGAAGCTTTCTTT	CASSAGGITEAFF
TRBV28	TRBD2	TRBJ2-1	.	TGTGCCAGCATTCGCAGCGGGAGAAACAATGAGCAGTTCTTC	CASIRSGRNNEQFF
TRBV7-7	.	TRBJ2-3	.	TGTGCTAGCAGCTTATTACCCGCGCCAGCCAGCGAAGATACGCAGTATTTT	CASSLLPAPASEDTQYF
TRBV11-3	TRBD1	TRBJ1-5	few	TGTGCCAGCAGCTTAGAAAGGGACAGGGGCAATCAGCCCCAGCATTTT	CASSLERDRGNQPQHF
TRBV5-5	.	TRBJ2-2	.	TGTGCCAGCAACTTGGGGAGACCTACAGGGAACGGGGAGCTGTTTTTT	CASNLGRPTGNGELFF
TRBV15	TRBD2	TRBJ2-7	few	TGTGCCACCAGCAGAGGACTAGCGGCCGAGCAGTACTTC	CATSRGLAAEQYF
TRBV20-1	.	TRBJ2-3	.	TGCAGTGCTAGTAGGACTAGCACAGATACGCAGTATTTT	CSASRTSTDTQYF
TRBV14	.	TRBJ1-2	.	TGTGCCAGCAGCCATGCAGGGGTTGGCTATGGCTACACCTTC	CASSHAGVGYGYTF
TRBV28	.	TRBJ1-6	few	TGTGCCAGCATTCCACAATCCAATTCACCCCTCCACTTT	CASIPQSNSPLHF
TRBV6-6	TRBD1	TRBJ2-7	once	TGTGCCAGCAGGCCGGGACAGGGGACCTGGGAGCAGTACTTC	CASRPGQGTWEQYF
TRBV18	.	TRBJ1-2	few	TGTGCCAGCTCACTCCCCACAGGCCTCCCCCACGATCTTAACTATGGCTACACCTTC	CASSLPTGLPHDLNYGYTF
TRBV6-1	.	TRBJ2-7	.	TGTGCCAGCAGTGAAGGAATAGCCTACTACGAGCAGTACTTC	CASSEGIAYYEQYF
TRBV19	.	TRBJ1-1	.	TGTGCCAGTAGTTCCCCCCGGGCCAGGGCCACTGAAGCTTTCTTT	CASSSPRARATEAFF
TRBV11-1	.	TRBJ1-1	.	TGTGCCAGCAGCATCCAGGGGACTGAAGCTTTCTTT	CASSIQGTEAFF
TRBV5-1	.	TRBJ2-7	few	TGCGCCAGCAGCCAACAGGGAAACGAGCAGTACTTC	CASSQQGNEQYF
TRBV5-4	TRBD1	TRBJ2-7	many	TGTGCCAGCAGCTCGGGACAGTCCTACGAGCAGTACTTC	CASSSGQSYEQYF
TRBV28	.	TRBJ1-3	.	TGTGCCAGCAGTTTAGCGGTGAACACCAGGGCTGGAAACACCATATATTTT	CASSLAVNTRAGNTIYF
TRBV27	TRBD1	TRBJ2-6	.	TGTGCCAGCAGTTTATCGGGACAGTTCACCGTCCTGACTTTC	CASSLSGQFTVLTF
TRBV4-1	TRBD2	TRBJ2-5	.	TGCGCCAGCAGCCGGGTGGCGGGAGGGCCGGAGACCCAGTACTTC	CASSRVAGGPETQYF
TRBV3-1/TRBV3-2	TRBD2	TRBJ2-3	many	TGTGCCAGCAGCCAAGAATGGCTAGCGGGAGGGAGCACAGATACGCAGTATTTT	CASSQEWLAGGSTDTQYF
TRBV5-6	TRBD1	TRBJ1-4	few	TGTGCCAGCAGCCGGACAGGGGTCGGTGAAAAACTGTTTTTT	CASSRTGVGEKLFF
TRBV5-6	TRBD2	TRBJ2-5	.	TGTGCCAGCAGCTTTCTTCGTCTAGCGGGAGGAGGCGGGGAGACCCAGTACTTC	CASSFLRLAGGGGETQYF
TRBV30	.	TRBJ1-3	once	TGTGCCTGGAGTATCGGCTCTGGAAACACCATATATTTT	CAWSIGSGNTIYF
TRBV28	TRBD2	TRBJ2-7	.	TGTGCCAGCAGTCTGTTAGCGGGGCACTACGAGCAGTACTTC	CASSLLAGHYEQYF
TRBV28	.	TRBJ1-3	.	TGTGCCAGCAGTGCCAGCGGGGCCCCCTCTGGAAACACCATATATTTT	CASSASGAPSGNTIYF
TRBV27	.	TRBJ2-4	.	TGTGCCAGCAGTAACCAGGCCTTACTAGCCAAAAACATTCAGTACTTC	CASSNQALLAKNIQYF